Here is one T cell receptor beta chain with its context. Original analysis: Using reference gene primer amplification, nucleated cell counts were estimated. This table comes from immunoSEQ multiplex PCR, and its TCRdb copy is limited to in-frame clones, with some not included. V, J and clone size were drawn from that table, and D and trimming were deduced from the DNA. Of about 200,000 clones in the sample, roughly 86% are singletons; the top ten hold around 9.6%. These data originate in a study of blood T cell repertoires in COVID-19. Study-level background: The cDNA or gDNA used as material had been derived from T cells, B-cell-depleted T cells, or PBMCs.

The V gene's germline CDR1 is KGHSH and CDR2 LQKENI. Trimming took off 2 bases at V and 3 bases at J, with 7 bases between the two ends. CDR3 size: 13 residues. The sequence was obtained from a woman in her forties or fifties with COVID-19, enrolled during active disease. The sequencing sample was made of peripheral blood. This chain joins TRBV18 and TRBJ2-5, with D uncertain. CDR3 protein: CASSPIREETQYF. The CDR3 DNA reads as TGTGCCAGCTCACCAATCCGAGAAGAGACCCAGTACTTC.